The 11 T cell receptor beta chains below all came from one sample that was sequenced in a study of blood T cell repertoires in COVID-19. Sequencing was performed with immunoSEQ multiplex PCR; in TCRdb, only in-frame clones are kept and a portion is missing. Among some 220,000 clones listed, over 90% were seen once. Source material: peripheral blood. Source of these receptors: a man younger than 45 with COVID-19, enrolled during active disease.

This clone came up once. The chain recombines TRBV2 with TRBJ2-6; D gene ambiguous. The V gene lost 6 bases and the J gene lost 0 bases, with 9 bases spanning the gap. The CDR3 extends over 15 amino acids. Germline V gene sequence: CDR1 SNHLY, CDR2 FYNNEI. CDR3 sequence reads: CASSLLSSGANVLTF. CDR3 nucleotide sequence: TGTGCCAGCAGCCTATTAAGCTCTGGGGCCAACGTCCTGACTTTC. Together with reference TRBV2 and TRBJ2-6, the CDR3 gives the full variable domain: EPEVTQTPSHQVTQMGQEVILRCVPISNHLYFYWYRQILGQKVEFLVSFYNNEISEKSEIFDDQFSVERPDGSNFTLKIRSTKLEDSAMYFCASSLLSSGANVLTFGAGSRLTVL.

This clone was picked up one time. V is TRBV6-2 or TRBV6-3 and J is TRBJ1-4; 12 bases line up with TRBD1. The junction had 5 bases not matched to a gene; V was cut back by 6 bases and J by 6 bases. This CDR3 is 15 amino acids long. Germline CDR1 MNHEY, CDR2 SVGEGT. Written as DNA, the CDR3 is TGTGCCAGCAGCGAGGGACAGGGGGCCCATGAAAAACTGTTTTTT. This gives the protein CASSEGQGAHEKLFF.

This rearrangement joins TRBV12-3 or TRBV12-4 to TRBJ1-4, with D unresolved. The CDR3 runs 12 residues. Trimming cost V 6 bases and J 8 bases, with 10 bases left between them. The CDR3 is CASSYYDEKLFF. CDR3 bases: TGTGCCAGCAGCTACTACGACGAAAAACTGTTTTTT.

The gene calls are TRBV3-1 (or the pseudogene TRBV3-2) and TRBJ2-2; 9 nucleotides line up with TRBD2. In germline, CDR1 is LGHDT, CDR2 YNNKEL (reference sequence). V was clipped by 7 bases and J by 3 bases; unmatched bases: 9. The CDR3 has 16 amino acids. CDR3 region: CASNTPGTSHTGELFF. CDR3 bases: TGTGCCAGCAACACCCCGGGGACTAGCCACACCGGGGAGCTGTTTTTT.

The chain employs TRBV6-5 and TRBJ1-1; maybe TRBD1 (5 bases). The CDR3 contains 15 residues. Germline V gene sequence: CDR1 MNHEY, CDR2 SVGAGI. V was trimmed by 8 bases and J by 5 bases, leaving 21 bases between them. The CDR3 loop is CASSPTRAGGTEAFF. CDR3 sequence (DNA): TGTGCCAGCTCTCCAACCCGGGCGGGGGGGACTGAAGCTTTCTTT.

This chain connects TRBV30 to TRBJ1-2; D unclear. CDR1 GTSNPN and CDR2 SVGIG come from the germline V gene (reference sequence). The CDR3 runs to 14 residues. V gave up 2 bases and J gave up 0 bases, with 10 bases separating them. The CDR3 sequence: CAWSLHRANYGYTF. CDR3 nucleotides: TGTGCCTGGAGTCTTCACAGAGCTAACTATGGCTACACCTTC.

The chain couples TRBV7-9 to TRBJ1-1; weak D call: TRBD1 (6 bases). Trimming removed 3 bases at V and 4 bases at J, with 12 bases between. The germline V gene encodes CDR1 SEHNR and CDR2 FQNEAQ (reference sequence). The CDR3 length is 14 residues. Here the CDR3 DNA reads TGTGCCAGCAGCTTCACAGGGTTCTCCACTGAAGCTTTCTTT. This translates into CASSFTGFSTEAFF.

This chain joins TRBV5-1 and TRBJ1-1; D remains unclear. This CDR3 has 15 amino acids. Germline V gene sequence: CDR1 SGHRS, CDR2 YFSETQ. V lost 4 bases and J 1 base, leaving 14 bases between the germline ends. CDR3 sequence reads: CASSPSHRENTEAFF. The CDR3 region has the DNA TGCGCCAGCAGCCCCAGCCACAGAGAGAACACTGAAGCTTTCTTT.

This clone was counted once. Other DNA sequences of this sample code for an identical CDR3. The gene calls are TRBV6-5 and TRBJ1-5; D ambiguous. CDR1 and CDR2 from the germline V gene are MNHEY and SVGAGI. Trimming shortened V by 2 bases and J by 4 bases, and 6 bases separated the two germline ends. This CDR3 has 13 amino acids. The CDR3 is CASSYGGNQPQHF. The CDR3 coding sequence is TGTGCCAGCAGTTACGGCGGAAATCAGCCCCAGCATTTT.

This chain joins TRBV25-1 and TRBJ1-1; no firm D call. V lost 0 bases, J lost 9 bases, and 11 bases lay in between. CDR1 is MGHDK and CDR2 is SYGVNS in the germline V gene. The CDR3 is made up of 13 amino acids. The CDR3: CASSEYRIAQAFF. DNA of the CDR3: TGTGCCAGCAGTGAATATAGGATAGCTCAAGCTTTCTTT.

This clone was recorded once. The rearrangement joins TRBV6-5 to TRBJ1-6; possibly TRBD1 for D (5 bases). Germline V gene lookup returns CDR1 MNHEY and CDR2 SVGAGI. The CDR3 consists of 15 residues. Deletions cut 7 bases from V and 10 bases from J, with 20 bases between. CDR3 region: CASNNGQFLDSPLHF. The CDR3 nucleotides are TGTGCCAGCAATAACGGACAATTTTTAGACTCACCCCTCCACTTT.